This T cell receptor beta chain is drawn from a study of cytomegalovirus exposure and HLA in healthy donors. Study results and limitations: Rarity held for most TCR sequences, but there were some public TCRs that occurred in many donors.

J was trimmed by 0 bases and V by 3 bases; bases with no gene match: 2. Germline CDR1 is MRHNA and CDR2 is SNTAGT. The CDR3 covers 16 residues. With 60 Vbeta and 13 Jbeta primers, the PCR was carried out. Profiled with immunoSEQ multiplex PCR; TCRdb holds only in-frame clones, not every one. The table has 150,000 or so clones, around 78% seen once. This clone is a singleton in its sample. Its antigen is unidentified. The sequence derives from a woman under 30 in good health and CMV-seronegative. The material sequenced was PBMCs. The chain employs TRBV6-4 and TRBJ2-1; 10 bases agree with TRBD2. CDR3 protein: CASSEAGGSSYNEQFF. The CDR3 region has the DNA TGTGCCAGCAGTGAAGCGGGGGGGAGCTCCTACAATGAGCAGTTCTTC.